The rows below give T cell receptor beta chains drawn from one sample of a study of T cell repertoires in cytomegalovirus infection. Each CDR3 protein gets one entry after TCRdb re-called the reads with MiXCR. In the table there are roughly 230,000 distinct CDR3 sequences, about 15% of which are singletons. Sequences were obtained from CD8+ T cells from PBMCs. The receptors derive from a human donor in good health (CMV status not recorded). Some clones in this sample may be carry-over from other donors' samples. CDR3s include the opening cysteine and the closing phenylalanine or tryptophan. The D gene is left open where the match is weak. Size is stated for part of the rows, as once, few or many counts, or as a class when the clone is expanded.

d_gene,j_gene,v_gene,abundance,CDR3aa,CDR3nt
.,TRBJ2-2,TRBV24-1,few,CATSEGGTGELFF,TGTGCCACCAGTGAAGGGGGCACCGGGGAGCTGTTTTTT
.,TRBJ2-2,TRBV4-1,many,CASSPYSGTGELFF,TGCGCCAGCAGTCCGTACTCGGGCACCGGGGAGCTGTTTTTT
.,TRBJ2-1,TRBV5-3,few,CASSHALTGKSDEQFF,TGTGCCAGCAGCCATGCTCTTACAGGGAAGTCGGATGAGCAGTTCTTC
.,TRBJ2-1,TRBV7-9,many,CASSLSGLENEQFF,TGTGCCAGCAGCTTGTCGGGCCTGGAAAATGAGCAGTTCTTC
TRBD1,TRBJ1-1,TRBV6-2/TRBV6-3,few,CASSYPWGDSTNTEAFF,TGTGCCAGCAGTTATCCGTGGGGGGACAGTACGAACACTGAAGCTTTCTTT
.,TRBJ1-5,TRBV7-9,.,CASSSGGGGQPQHF,TGTGCCAGCTCATCCGGGGGGGGTGGTCAGCCCCAGCATTTT
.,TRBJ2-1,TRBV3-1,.,CASSPMGPPSSYNEQFF,TGTGCCAGCAGCCCAATGGGCCCCCCGAGCTCCTACAATGAGCAGTTCTTC
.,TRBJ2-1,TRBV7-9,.,CASSFSARSSYNEQFF,TGTGCCAGCAGCTTTTCTGCTCGAAGCTCCTACAATGAGCAGTTCTTC
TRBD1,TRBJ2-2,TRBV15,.,CATSPHRDRVTGELFF,TGTGCCACCAGCCCCCATAGGGACAGGGTCACCGGGGAGCTGTTTTTT
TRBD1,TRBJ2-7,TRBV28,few,CATRGTGISYEQYF,TGTGCCACTCGCGGGACAGGGATTTCCTACGAGCAGTACTTC
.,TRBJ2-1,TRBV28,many,CASSFYVNEQFF,TGTGCCAGCAGTTTTTACGTGAATGAGCAGTTCTTC
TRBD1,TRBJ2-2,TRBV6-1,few,CASSEWWGQVVPGELFF,TGTGCCAGCAGTGAATGGTGGGGACAGGTCGTTCCCGGGGAGCTGTTTTTT
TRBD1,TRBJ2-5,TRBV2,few,CASSETDRGFETQYF,TGTGCCAGCAGTGAAACGGACAGGGGTTTCGAGACCCAGTACTTC
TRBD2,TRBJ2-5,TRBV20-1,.,CSGDELAGGLETQYF,TGCAGTGGCGACGAACTAGCGGGGGGATTAGAGACCCAGTACTTC
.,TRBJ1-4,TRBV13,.,CASSNTRTEPNEKLFF,TGTGCCAGCAGTAATACGAGGACAGAACCTAATGAAAAACTGTTTTTT
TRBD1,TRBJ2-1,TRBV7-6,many,CASSLAAVRTGHNEQFF,TGTGCCAGCAGCTTAGCGGCGGTTCGGACAGGGCACAATGAGCAGTTCTTC
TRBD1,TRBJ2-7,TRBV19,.,CASNPGTGIYEQYF,TGTGCCAGTAACCCCGGGACAGGCATCTACGAGCAGTACTTC
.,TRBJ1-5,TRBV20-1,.,CSGKGGGAYSNQPQHF,TGCAGTGGGAAAGGCGGCGGTGCGTATAGCAATCAGCCCCAGCATTTT
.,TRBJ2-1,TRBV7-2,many,CASSLEWNEQFF,TGTGCCAGCAGCTTAGAGTGGAATGAGCAGTTCTTC
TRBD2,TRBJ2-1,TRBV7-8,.,CASSPNPSGGGDEQFF,TGTGCCAGCAGCCCGAATCCTAGCGGGGGTGGGGATGAGCAGTTCTTC
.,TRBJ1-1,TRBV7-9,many,CASNDPLGRGPEAFF,TGTGCCAGCAATGACCCCCTTGGGAGGGGACCTGAAGCTTTCTTT
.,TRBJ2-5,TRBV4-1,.,CASSQEFREETQYF,TGCGCCAGCAGCCAAGAGTTTAGGGAAGAGACCCAGTACTTC
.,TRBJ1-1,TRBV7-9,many,CASSLQGRTEAFF,TGTGCCAGCAGCTTACAGGGGAGAACTGAAGCTTTCTTT
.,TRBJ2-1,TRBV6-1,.,CASRLGGYEQFF,TGTGCCAGCAGGCTGGGGGGTTATGAGCAGTTCTTC
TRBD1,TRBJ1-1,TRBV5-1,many,CASSISGGPEAFF,TGCGCCAGCAGCATTTCAGGGGGACCTGAAGCTTTCTTT
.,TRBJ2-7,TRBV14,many,CASSQDPRYEQYF,TGTGCCAGCAGCCAAGACCCCCGCTACGAGCAGTACTTC
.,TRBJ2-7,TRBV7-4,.,CASSAFTNEQYF,TGTGCCAGCAGCGCCTTTACGAACGAGCAGTACTTC
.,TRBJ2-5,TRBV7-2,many,CASSSPGILQETQYF,TGTGCCAGCAGCTCCCCAGGGATTCTACAAGAGACCCAGTACTTC
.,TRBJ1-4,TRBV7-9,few,CASSLGPRGEKLFF,TGTGCCAGCAGCTTGGGACCCAGGGGTGAAAAACTGTTTTTT
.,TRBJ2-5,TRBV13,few,CASSFYGVEETQYF,TGTGCCAGCAGCTTCTACGGGGTGGAAGAGACCCAGTACTTC
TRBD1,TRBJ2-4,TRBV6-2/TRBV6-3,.,CASSLGGQVQNIQYF,TGTGCCAGCAGCTTGGGGGGACAGGTTCAAAACATTCAGTACTTC
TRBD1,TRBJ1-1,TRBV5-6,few,CASSPPEQGARAFF,TGTGCCAGCAGCCCCCCCGAACAGGGGGCCAGAGCTTTCTTT
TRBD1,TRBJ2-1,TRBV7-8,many,CASSLGQGVQNEQFF,TGTGCCAGCAGCTTAGGACAGGGGGTACAAAATGAGCAGTTCTTC
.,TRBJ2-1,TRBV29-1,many,CSVEARGAYNEQFF,TGCAGCGTTGAAGCAAGAGGGGCGTACAATGAGCAGTTCTTC
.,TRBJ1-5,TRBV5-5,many,CASSPGLSNQPQHF,TGTGCCAGCAGCCCCGGACTGAGCAATCAGCCCCAGCATTTT
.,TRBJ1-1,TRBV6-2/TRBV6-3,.,CASSFRGRDTEAFF,TGTGCCAGCAGTTTTAGGGGTAGGGACACTGAAGCTTTCTTT
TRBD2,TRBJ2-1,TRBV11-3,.,CASSLVSSGGPPGEQFF,TGTGCCAGCAGCTTAGTGTCTAGCGGGGGCCCCCCCGGTGAGCAGTTCTTC
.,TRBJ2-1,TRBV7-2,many,CASSFNEQFF,TGTGCCAGCAGCTTTAATGAGCAGTTCTTC
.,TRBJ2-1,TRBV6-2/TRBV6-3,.,CASCTHPVYNEQFF,TGTGCCAGCTGTACTCACCCGGTCTACAATGAGCAGTTCTTC
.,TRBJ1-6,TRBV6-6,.,CASSYSRVQGPTGNSPLHF,TGTGCCAGCAGTTATAGTCGTGTGCAGGGGCCGACCGGTAATTCACCCCTCCACTTT
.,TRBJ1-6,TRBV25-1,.,CASSGGGISYNSPLHF,TGTGCCAGCAGTGGAGGCGGGATCTCCTATAATTCACCCCTCCACTTT
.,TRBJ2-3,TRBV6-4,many,CASSRRGYTDTQYF,TGTGCCAGCAGTAGACGGGGTTACACAGATACGCAGTATTTT
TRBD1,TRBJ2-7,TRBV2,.,CASSVDRGPLYEQYF,TGTGCCAGCAGTGTAGACAGGGGCCCTCTATACGAGCAGTACTTC